A single sample gave rise to the 8 T cell receptor beta chains below, sequenced in a study of radiation and T cells in renal cell carcinoma. The method was immunoSEQ multiplex PCR; TCRdb's version includes in-frame clones alone and lacks a portion of them. There are roughly 120,000 clones in the sample; roughly 80% occur only once, and 3% lies in the top ten. As to time point: baseline pretreatment blood. The sample's treatment: 15 Gy SBRT to primary tumor, nephrectomy 4 weeks later. The starting material was blood, obtained from a patient whose treatment included radiotherapy and nephrectomy. These receptors all come from a woman aged 55-69 years with renal cell carcinoma.

The gene calls are TRBV18 and TRBJ2-5, with a tentative D call TRBD1 (5 bases). The CDR3 totals 14 residues. Trimming left V 6 bases short and J 3 bases short, with 14 bases between. Germline CDR1 reads KGHSH; CDR2 reads LQKENI. The CDR3 loop reads CASSWYRNEETQYF. In DNA form, the CDR3 reads TGTGCCAGCTCTTGGTACAGGAATGAAGAGACCCAGTACTTC.

V usage is TRBV6-1 and J usage is TRBJ2-7; D remains ambiguous. Germline loops: CDR1 MNHNS, CDR2 SASEGT. There are 12 residues in the CDR3. Between the trimmed V and J ends, which lost 8 bases and 7 bases, there was a span of 15 bases. Here the CDR3 DNA reads TGTGCCAGCTTTGGGGTAACGAGGGAGCAGTACTTC. Protein product: CASFGVTREQYF.

The CDR3 here is CASSLGLNTIYF. The CDR3 nucleotides read TGTGCCAGCAGCTTGGGCCTCAACACCATATATTTT. The rearrangement joins TRBV5-6 to TRBJ1-3; no reliable D call. The CDR3 loop spans 12 amino acids. V lost 0 bases and J 7 bases, leaving 5 bases between the germline ends. In germline, CDR1 is SGHDT, CDR2 YYEEEE.

This clone was found a few times. The CDR3 nucleotides read TGCGCCAGCAGCCCCGGACAGGGGGCATACACTGAAGCTTTCTTT. Translation gives CASSPGQGAYTEAFF. This chain uses TRBV4-3 with TRBJ1-1; the match to TRBD1 covers 11 bases. Trimming removed 4 bases from V and 3 bases from J; junction bases left unmatched: 4. The CDR3 contains 15 residues. The germline V gene has CDR1 LGHNA and CDR2 YSLEER.

The V gene is TRBV27, the J gene TRBJ1-2; TRBD1 might be the D (5 bases). CDR1 MNHEY and CDR2 SMNVEV come from the germline V gene (reference sequence). The V end was cut by 6 bases, the J end by 8 bases, with 19 bases between. This CDR3 comprises 14 residues. CDR3 nucleotides: TGTGCCAGCAGGTTGGGGTCGGGACGGTTAGGCTACACCTTC. Protein: CASRLGSGRLGYTF.

The J gene is TRBJ2-7, the V gene TRBV19; no firm D call. Trimming cost V 0 bases and J 0 bases, with 6 bases left between them. The CDR3 loop spans 14 amino acids. Germline V CDR1 and CDR2: LNHDA, SQIVND (reference sequence). The CDR3 DNA reads TGTGCCAGTAGTATAGACACCAACTCCTACGAGCAGTACTTC. This codes for CASSIDTNSYEQYF.

Turning to this clone: This sample includes further DNA sequences coding for the same CDR3. As DNA, the CDR3 is TGTGCCAGCAGCGTAGCCGGGGGGCGCCAAGAGACCCAGTACTTC. It translates to CASSVAGGRQETQYF. The genes are TRBV9 and TRBJ2-5; possibly TRBD2 for D (7 bases). CDR3 size: 15 residues. Deletions cut 0 bases from V and 1 base from J, with 10 bases between. Germline CDR1 and CDR2: SGDLS and YYNGEE. Variable domain in full (rest from reference TRBV9 and TRBJ2-5): DSGVTQTPKHLITATGQRVTLRCSPRSGDLSVYWYQQSLDQGLQFLIQYYNGEERAKGNILERFSAQQFPDLHSELNLSSLELGDSALYFCASSVAGGRQETQYFGPGTRLLVL.

This chain connects TRBV9 to TRBJ2-3; 9 nucleotides match TRBD2. The CDR3 has 15 amino acids. V shed 7 bases and J 3 bases; nucleotides not matched to a gene: 9. Germline V gene lookup returns CDR1 SGDLS and CDR2 YYNGEE. Here the CDR3 reads CASRRSGLATDTQYF. The CDR3 coding sequence is TGTGCCAGCCGCAGATCGGGACTAGCTACAGATACGCAGTATTTT.